What follows are 21 T cell receptor beta chains derived from one specimen sequenced in a study of CD8+ T cells in alopecia areata. Treatment defined: oral pan-JAK inhibitor, 5-10 mg twice daily. Sequencing used cDNA as its template, made by extracting RNA and reverse transcribing it. The protocol was immunoSEQ multiplex PCR, while the TCRdb copy is restricted to in-frame clones and leaves out a portion. This sample has 150,000 to 200,000 clones; about three fifths occur once, and the top ten carry over 10%. This sample comprised CD8+ T cells sorted from blood, obtained at week 24, from a patient treated with tofacitinib. Receptor source: a human donor with alopecia areata.

This chain connects TRBV2 to TRBJ2-1; 12 bases align to TRBD2. V gave up 6 bases and J gave up 6 bases; unmatched junction bases: 6. The CDR3 length is 15 residues. CDR1 and CDR2 from the germline V gene are SNHLY and FYNNEI. The CDR3 reads CASSASGGDGNEQFF. The CDR3 region has the DNA TGTGCCAGCAGCGCTAGCGGGGGGGACGGCAATGAGCAGTTCTTC.

The chain links TRBV11-2 to TRBJ1-1, with TRBD1 matching 8 bases. Germline assignment: CDR1 SGHAT and CDR2 FQNNGV. V trimming: 7 bases; J trimming: 6 bases; junction bases outside the gene matches: 1. This CDR3 has 11 residues. CDR3 protein: CASKQGAEAFF. DNA of the CDR3: TGTGCCAGCAAACAGGGGGCTGAAGCTTTCTTT.

The chain carries TRBV7-9 and TRBJ1-1; no definite D call. This CDR3 is built from 12 residues. Per germline, CDR1 SEHNR and CDR2 FQNEAQ (reference sequence). V gave up 0 bases and J gave up 6 bases, with 5 bases separating them. Here the CDR3 reads CASSLAGAEAFF. CDR3 DNA sequence: TGTGCCAGCAGCTTAGCAGGTGCTGAAGCTTTCTTT.

This clone was observed once. The genes are TRBV7-6 and TRBJ1-4; D is ambiguous. Per germline, CDR1 SGHVS and CDR2 FNYEAQ. This CDR3 has 16 residues. The V end was cut by 6 bases, the J end by 0 bases, with 14 bases between. The CDR3 coding sequence is TGTGCCAGCAGTTACCGGGTTTTCCCAACTAATGAAAAACTGTTTTTT. Translated, it gives CASSYRVFPTNEKLFF.

The chain has TRBV18 and TRBJ1-1; D might be TRBD1 (6 bases). V dropped 2 bases and J dropped 4 bases, with 14 bases sitting between them. CDR3 length equals 15 residues. Germline CDR1 KGHSH, CDR2 LQKENI. CDR3 DNA sequence: TGTGCCAGCTCACCAAGTTGGGGGCAGGGCACTGAAGCTTTCTTT. It yields the protein CASSPSWGQGTEAFF.

The J gene is TRBJ2-3, the V gene TRBV5-1; D call uncertain. This CDR3 has 15 amino acids. Germline CDR1 and CDR2: SGHRS and YFSETQ. V lost 0 bases, J lost 0 bases, and 8 bases lay in between. The CDR3 protein is CASSLAQSSTDTQYF. For the CDR3, the DNA is TGCGCCAGCAGCTTGGCCCAGTCAAGCACAGATACGCAGTATTTT.

The rearrangement joins TRBV6-5 to TRBJ2-2; D might be TRBD2 (5 bases). This CDR3 has 12 amino acids. The V and J ends lost 7 bases and 6 bases respectively, with 9 bases between them. Germline assignment: CDR1 MNHEY and CDR2 SVGAGI. CDR3 amino acids: CASTGGPGELFF. CDR3 DNA sequence: TGTGCCAGCACTGGCGGGCCCGGGGAGCTGTTTTTT.

The gene calls are TRBV29-1 and TRBJ1-2, with D possibly being TRBD1 (5 bases). The CDR3 has 12 residues. The V gene lost 0 bases and the J gene lost 8 bases, with 10 bases spanning the gap. Germline values: CDR1 SQVTM, CDR2 ANQGSEA. The CDR3 loop is CSVEDRGGGYTF. In DNA, the CDR3 is TGCAGCGTTGAAGATCGGGGGGGAGGCTACACCTTC.

The CDR3 protein is CSVVNRGETQYF. The CDR3 nucleotides are TGCAGCGTTGTTAACAGGGGAGAGACCCAGTACTTC. The J gene is TRBJ2-5, the V gene TRBV29-1; TRBD1 aligns across 7 bases. V was clipped by 4 bases and J by 4 bases; unmatched bases: 3. The CDR3 length is 12 residues. Germline CDR1 SQVTM, CDR2 ANQGSEA.

The DNA for the CDR3 is TGCAGCGTTAGCGCCGGGGAGCTGTTTTTT. It specifies CSVSAGELFF. V is TRBV29-1 and J is TRBJ2-2; no reliable D call. The germline V gene has CDR1 SQVTM and CDR2 ANQGSEA. This CDR3 is 10 amino acids long. V was shortened by 5 bases and J by 6 bases, with 4 bases between the two germline ends.

V is TRBV2 and J is TRBJ2-5; TRBD1 might be the D (5 bases). Trimming pared 0 bases from V and 5 bases from J, leaving 13 bases between. Looked up from germline, CDR1 is SNHLY and CDR2 is FYNNEI. This CDR3 has 15 amino acids. Written as DNA, the CDR3 is TGTGCCAGCAGTGAAGCGTTTACAGGCCAGGAGACCCAGTACTTC. It specifies CASSEAFTGQETQYF.

The CDR3 protein is CASSSSSGGVEQYF. CDR3 coding DNA: TGTGCCAGCAGTTCTTCCAGCGGGGGGGTCGAGCAGTACTTC. V usage is TRBV27 and J usage is TRBJ2-7; 10 bases agree with TRBD2. In germline, CDR1 is MNHEY, CDR2 SMNVEV (reference sequence). The CDR3 extends over 14 amino acids. Germline trimming cut 4 bases from V and 6 bases from J; bases unmatched to any gene: 6.

This clone was seen a few times. The chain combines TRBV29-1 with TRBJ1-2; D is unclear. V lost 6 bases, J lost 2 bases, and 10 bases lay in between. CDR3 length equals 12 residues. CDR1 and CDR2 from the germline V gene are SQVTM and ANQGSEA. CDR3 region: CSVIGQNYGYTF. Here the CDR3 DNA reads TGCAGCGTGATAGGGCAGAACTATGGCTACACCTTC. Full variable domain (missing parts from reference TRBV29-1 and TRBJ1-2): SAVISQKPSRDICQRGTSLTIQCQVDSQVTMMFWYRQQPGQSLTLIATANQGSEATYESGFVIDKFPISRPNLTFSTLTVSNMSPEDSSIYLCSVIGQNYGYTFGSGTRLTVV.

This chain joins TRBV12-5 and TRBJ2-7; 7 bases are a match to TRBD2. This CDR3 contains 13 residues. V lost 7 bases and J lost 0; bases outside the gene matches: 3. Germline-derived CDR1 and CDR2 are LGHNT and FRNRAP. The CDR3, as DNA: TGTGCTAGTGCCGGGGACTACTCCTACGAGCAGTACTTC. Translated: CASAGDYSYEQYF.

This clone has only a few counts. The V gene is TRBV5-1, the J gene TRBJ1-1, with D maybe TRBD1 (5 bases). With 4 bases removed from V and 8 bases from J, the gap between germline ends came to 12 bases. Germline V lookup: CDR1 SGHRS, CDR2 YFSETQ. This CDR3 is 12 amino acids long. The CDR3 here is CASSQGDREAFF. In DNA form, the CDR3 reads TGCGCCAGCAGCCAAGGGGACCGCGAAGCTTTCTTT.

This clone was recorded only once. The J gene is TRBJ2-7, the V gene TRBV13, with a tentative D call TRBD2 (6 bases). The ends were cut back, 4 bases at V and 6 bases at J, with 13 bases in the middle. Per the germline V gene, CDR1 is PRHDT and CDR2 is FYEKMQ (reference sequence). The CDR3 has 13 amino acids. CDR3 nucleotide sequence: TGTGCCAGCAGCTCCAACCGGAGGGGCGAGCAGTACTTC. It translates to CASSSNRRGEQYF.

The CDR3 DNA follows: TGTGCCACCACATTAGCCGCAGGGGCCGGGGAGCTGTTTTTT. This codes for CATTLAAGAGELFF. The chain employs TRBV27 and TRBJ2-2; TRBD1 might be the D (6 bases). The CDR3 runs 14 residues. The ends were cut back, 10 bases at V and 6 bases at J, with 18 bases in the middle. The germline gives CDR1 MNHEY, CDR2 SMNVEV (reference sequence).

The rearrangement joins TRBV30 to TRBJ2-7, with a possible D match to TRBD2 (5 bases). The germline gives CDR1 GTSNPN, CDR2 SVGIG (reference sequence). This CDR3 spans 14 amino acids. The V end was cut by 1 base, the J end by 7 bases, with 17 bases between. CDR3 in amino acids: CAWSDIAPPGEQYF. The CDR3 DNA is TGTGCCTGGAGTGACATAGCGCCCCCGGGGGAGCAGTACTTC. Based on the CDR3 plus reference TRBV30 and TRBJ2-7, the full variable domain is SQTIHQWPATLVQPVGSPLSLECTVEGTSNPNLYWYRQAAGRGLQLLFYSVGIGQISSEVPQNLSASRPQDRQFILSSKKLLLSDSGFYLCAWSDIAPPGEQYFGPGTRLTVT.

V usage is TRBV9 and J usage is TRBJ1-1, with a possible D match to TRBD1 (5 bases). This CDR3 has 14 amino acids. In germline, CDR1 is SGDLS, CDR2 YYNGEE. The V gene lost 0 bases and the J gene lost 1 base, with 7 bases spanning the gap. CDR3 nucleotides: TGTGCCAGCAGCGTAGGAGGGACGAACACTGAAGCTTTCTTT. This sequence encodes CASSVGGTNTEAFF.

The chain joins TRBV4-1 to TRBJ2-5; weak D call: TRBD2 (6 bases). The V gene lost 1 base and the J gene lost 1 base, with 16 bases spanning the gap. Per germline, CDR1 MGHRA and CDR2 YSYEKL. The length of the CDR3 is 17 residues. CDR3 residues: CASSQGLFVAAQETQYF. The CDR3 nucleotides read TGCGCCAGCAGCCAAGGATTGTTTGTAGCGGCCCAAGAGACCCAGTACTTC.

This clone occurred a few times. The rearrangement joins TRBV7-9 to TRBJ2-5; D remains unclear. This CDR3 has 12 amino acids. Germline V gene lookup returns CDR1 SEHNR and CDR2 FQNEAQ (reference sequence). V was shortened by 6 bases and J by 10 bases, with 15 bases between the two germline ends. CDR3 coding DNA: TGTGCCAGCAGTTCCGGATCGCCCGGCCAGTACTTC. This gives the protein CASSSGSPGQYF. The full variable domain, with the rest looked up from reference TRBV7-9 and TRBJ2-5, is DTGVSQNPRHKITKRGQNVTFRCDPISEHNRLYWYRQTLGQGPEFLTYFQNEAQLEKSRLLSDRFSAERPKGSFSTLEIQRTEQGDSAMYLCASSSGSPGQYFGPGTRLLVL.